The 15 T cell receptor beta chains reported below all come from one sample, sequenced in a study of cytomegalovirus exposure and HLA in healthy donors. 13 Jbeta primers and 60 Vbeta primers were used for the PCR. This table comes from immunoSEQ multiplex PCR, and its TCRdb copy is limited to in-frame clones, with some not included. There are about 120,000 clones in the sample; less than 20% occur only once, and 1.9% lies in the top ten. Sequenced input: PBMCs. The origin of the receptors is a woman aged 18-35 years in good health and CMV-seronegative.

The chain recombines TRBV19 with TRBJ1-3; 7 bases agree with TRBD1. Germline V gene lookup returns CDR1 LNHDA and CDR2 SQIVND (reference sequence). Losses at the gene ends were 5 bases for V and 0 bases for J; bases not matched to a gene: 7. This CDR3 spans 16 amino acids. The CDR3 here is CASSSDRDLSGNTIYF. The CDR3, as DNA: TGTGCCAGTAGTTCCGACAGGGACCTCTCTGGAAACACCATATATTTT.

The rearrangement joins TRBV28 to TRBJ2-1; 8 bases are shared with TRBD1. After removal of 6 bases from V and 2 bases from J, the junction contained 6 bases not matched to a gene. CDR1 is MDHEN and CDR2 is SYDVKM in the germline V gene. The CDR3 is 15 residues long. The CDR3 DNA sequence: TGTGCCAGCAGCTCCGGGACAGGCGCCTACAATGAGCAGTTCTTC. This encodes CASSSGTGAYNEQFF.

This clone was seen more than once but under ten times. The rearrangement links TRBV6-1 to TRBJ2-7, with D perhaps matching TRBD1 (6 bases). The ends were cut back, 8 bases at V and 1 base at J, with 15 bases in the middle. The CDR3 length is 14 residues. Germline V gene lookup returns CDR1 MNHNS and CDR2 SASEGT. Here the CDR3 DNA reads TGTGCCAGCGCCAGGGGAGCGATTTCCTACGAGCAGTACTTC. It translates to CASARGAISYEQYF.

This clone has more than one count but fewer than ten. The rearrangement links TRBV7-8 to TRBJ2-7; D might be TRBD2 (6 bases). CDR1 SGHVS and CDR2 FQNEAQ come from the germline V gene. V lost 4 bases, J lost 3 bases, and 19 bases lay in between. This CDR3 region has 16 residues. The CDR3 loop is CASSWGESGPVYEQYF. The CDR3 DNA reads as TGTGCCAGCAGCTGGGGGGAAAGTGGGCCAGTCTACGAGCAGTACTTC.

This chain joins TRBV14 and TRBJ1-3, with 7 bases fitting TRBD1. V shed 5 bases and J 2 bases; nucleotides not matched to a gene: 6. This CDR3 has 15 amino acids. Germline V gene lookup returns CDR1 SGHDN and CDR2 FVKESK. DNA of the CDR3: TGTGCCAGCAGCGTACGACAGGGAGCTGGAAACACCATATATTTT. It yields the protein CASSVRQGAGNTIYF.

The CDR3 here is CASIGTGGGHEQYF. DNA for the CDR3: TGTGCCAGTATCGGGACAGGGGGTGGCCACGAGCAGTACTTC. The chain couples TRBV2 to TRBJ2-7, with 11 bases matching TRBD1. The ends lost 9 bases at V and 5 bases at J; junction bases unmatched: 9. CDR3 size: 14 residues. Per germline, CDR1 SNHLY and CDR2 FYNNEI.

The chain recombines TRBV7-8 with TRBJ2-7; D perhaps matches TRBD2 (6 bases). The germline V and J ends were trimmed by 4 bases and 3 bases, with 13 bases remaining between them. The CDR3 covers 14 residues. The germline V gene encodes CDR1 SGHVS and CDR2 FQNEAQ. CDR3 DNA sequence: TGTGCCAGCAGCTCCCGGGAGACCCTCTACGAGCAGTACTTC. Its translation: CASSSRETLYEQYF.

This chain joins TRBV10-3 and TRBJ1-1; 9 bases map to TRBD1. After removal of 0 bases from V and 0 bases from J, the junction contained 5 bases not matched to a gene. CDR1 ENHRY and CDR2 SYGVKD come from the germline V gene. This CDR3 is built from 17 residues. CDR3 DNA: TGTGCCATCAGTGAGTCGGGGACAGGGCAGATGAACACTGAAGCTTTCTTT. It is translated as CAISESGTGQMNTEAFF.

This clone has just a few counts. The genes are TRBV29-1 and TRBJ1-5, with 8 bases lining up with TRBD1. The germline V gene encodes CDR1 SQVTM and CDR2 ANQGSEA. The length of the CDR3 is 14 residues. V gave up 5 bases and J gave up 2 bases; unmatched junction bases: 5. The CDR3: CSVRVGQGNQPQHF. For the CDR3, the DNA is TGCAGCGTTAGGGTGGGACAGGGCAATCAGCCCCAGCATTTT.

V usage is TRBV10-1 and J usage is TRBJ2-2, with 7 positions matching TRBD1. The CDR3 totals 13 residues. The J segment lost 4 bases and the V segment lost 6 bases, leaving 2 bases of the junction unmatched. Germline assignment: CDR1 WNHNN and CDR2 SYGVQD (reference sequence). Here the CDR3 DNA reads TGCGCCAGCAGAGGGGACAGCACCGGGGAGCTGTTTTTT. Translation: CASRGDSTGELFF.

A few counts support this clone. This sequence joins TRBV30 and TRBJ1-5; D is undetermined. Trimming cost V 2 bases and J 7 bases, with 15 bases left between them. Per the germline V gene, CDR1 is GTSNPN and CDR2 is SVGIG (reference sequence). This CDR3 has 14 residues. The CDR3 DNA follows: TGTGCCTGGAGTTCGGGGATCGGGCGGCAGCCCCAGCATTTT. Translation gives CAWSSGIGRQPQHF.

V and J are TRBV5-4 and TRBJ1-4; 7 nucleotides line up with TRBD1. Losses at the gene ends were 4 bases for V and 5 bases for J; bases not matched to a gene: 5. CDR1 is SGHNT, CDR2 YYREEE, per germline (reference sequence). CDR3 length equals 14 residues. CDR3 residues: CASSQTGLNEKLFF. CDR3 nucleotide sequence: TGTGCCAGCAGCCAGACAGGGTTGAATGAAAAACTGTTTTTT.

Only one count was recorded for this clone. V and J are TRBV7-9 and TRBJ2-3, with TRBD1 as a possible D gene (5 bases). V was shortened by 4 bases and J by 5 bases, with 16 bases between the two germline ends. The germline V gene encodes CDR1 SEHNR and CDR2 FQNEAQ (reference sequence). The CDR3 is 15 residues long. DNA for the CDR3: TGTGCCAGCAGCTCCCGACAGACGGCGATAGATACGCAGTATTTT. Translated: CASSSRQTAIDTQYF.

The chain uses TRBV19 and TRBJ1-4; D not resolved. Germline lookup yields CDR1 LNHDA and CDR2 SQIVND (reference sequence). The V and J ends lost 6 bases and 8 bases respectively, with 16 bases between them. This CDR3 has 14 residues. CDR3 residues: CASRARGEGEKLFF. CDR3 in DNA: TGTGCCAGTAGAGCTCGGGGAGAAGGAGAAAAACTGTTTTTT.

The chain couples TRBV27 to TRBJ2-5, with 7 positions matching TRBD1. The CDR3 loop spans 16 amino acids. With 5 bases clipped from V and 5 bases from J, the junction kept 14 bases outside the gene matches. Germline V gene lookup returns CDR1 MNHEY and CDR2 SMNVEV (reference sequence). CDR3 nucleotide sequence: TGTGCCAGCAGTGCAAACAGGGGATGGCGGAGGGAGACCCAGTACTTC. It translates to CASSANRGWRRETQYF.